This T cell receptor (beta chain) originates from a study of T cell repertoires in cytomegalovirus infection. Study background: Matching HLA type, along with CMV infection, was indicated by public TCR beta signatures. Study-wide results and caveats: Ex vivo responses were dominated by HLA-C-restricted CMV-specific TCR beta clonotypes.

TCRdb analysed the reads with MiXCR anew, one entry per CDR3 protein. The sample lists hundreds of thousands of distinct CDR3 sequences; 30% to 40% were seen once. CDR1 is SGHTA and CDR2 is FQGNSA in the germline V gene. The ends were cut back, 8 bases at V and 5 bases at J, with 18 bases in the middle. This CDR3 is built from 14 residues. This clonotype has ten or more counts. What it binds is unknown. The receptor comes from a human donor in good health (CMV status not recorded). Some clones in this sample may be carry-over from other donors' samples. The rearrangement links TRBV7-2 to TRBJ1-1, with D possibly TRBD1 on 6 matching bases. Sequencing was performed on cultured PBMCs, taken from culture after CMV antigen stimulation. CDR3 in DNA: TGTGCCAGCGGCCCTTGGAGGAGGGGGACTGAAGCTTTCTTT. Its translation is CASGPWRRGTEAFF. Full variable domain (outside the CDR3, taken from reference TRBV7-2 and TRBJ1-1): GAGVSQSPSNKVTEKGKDVELRCDPISGHTALYWYRQSLGQGLEFLIYFQGNSAPDKSGLPSDRFSAERTGGSVSTLTIQRTQQEDSAVYLCASGPWRRGTEAFFGQGTRLTVV.